This T cell receptor beta chain originates from a study of T cell clones after liver transplantation. The J segment lost 9 bases and the V segment lost 4 bases, leaving 13 bases of the junction unmatched. Germline V lookup: CDR1 MGHRA, CDR2 YSYEKL. This CDR3 region has 17 residues. Sequenced by immunoSEQ multiplex PCR; TCRdb stores in-frame clones only, minus some. The sample has approximately 70,000 clones; around 84% are singletons. This clone was seen a few times. The chain is built from TRBV4-1 and TRBJ1-6, with 9 bases identical to TRBD1. The clonotype was recovered from a human patient who received a liver transplant. These T cells may partly come from the graft donor. The sequencing here drew on CD4+ T cells from blood, taken about 50 months after liver transplant. CDR3 in amino acids: CASSPPPGTGFRSPLHF. The CDR3 bases are TGCGCCAGCAGCCCACCACCCGGGACAGGGTTTCGTTCACCCCTCCACTTT.